The T cell receptor (beta chain) under discussion was sequenced for a study of T cells in Graves' hyperthyroidism and ophthalmopathy. Stable disease denoted Graves' hyperthyroidism without ophthalmopathy progression within 18 months. Patients showing uncontrolled infection, other autoimmune disease, pregnancy or lactation were ineligible. Diagnosing involved the use of clinical symptoms, serum thyroxine and TRAb, thyroid ultrasound and orbital computed tomography. Amplification of TCR beta CDR3 regions used RNA as the template. First-round RT-PCR with HTBI primers amplified the TCR CDR3 region. A single record per CDR3 protein comes from TCRdb applying MiXCR to the multiplex PCR reads. Of approximately 870,000 distinct CDR3 sequences listed, roughly 40% are singletons. V lost 4 bases, J lost 7 bases, and 9 bases stayed unmatched. This CDR3 is 14 amino acids long. CDR1 is SGDLS and CDR2 is YYNGEE in the germline V gene.

This clonotype was seen just once. The rearrangement links TRBV9 to TRBJ1-1; 8 positions match TRBD1. Sequenced input: blood. This receptor was identified in a man between 18 and 29 years old with Graves' hyperthyroidism. CDR3 loop: CASSLFGTGVEAFF. The DNA for the CDR3 is TGTGCCAGCAGCCTTTTCGGGACAGGAGTTGAAGCTTTCTTT.